This TCR beta chain was obtained from a study of blood T cell repertoires in COVID-19. The overall study: Samples taken during acute and convalescent COVID-19 were collected in the United States, Italy and Spain. T cells, B-cell-depleted T cells, or PBMCs supplied cDNA or gDNA.

Methods used by the authors: Scientists estimated how many nucleated cells there were by amplifying reference gene primers. The repertoire was sequenced with immunoSEQ multiplex PCR; TCRdb's copy has only in-frame clones and lacks some. D and trimming were read from the DNA, whereas the V and J calls and clone size are those reported in that table. The sample consists of under 300,000 clones, 83% of them appearing once. The CDR3 is made up of 16 amino acids. Germline lookup yields CDR1 KGHDR and CDR2 SFDVKD. V was clipped by 3 bases and J by 5 bases; unmatched bases: 3. What was sequenced was peripheral blood. The TCR sequence derives from a human donor in a cohort sampled during active COVID-19. The rearrangement uses TRBV24-1 and TRBJ2-2; 12 bases agree with TRBD1. In nucleotides, the CDR3 is TGTGCCACCAGTGATCGGGACAGGGGGCTAACCGGGGAGCTGTTTTTT. Translation gives CATSDRDRGLTGELFF.